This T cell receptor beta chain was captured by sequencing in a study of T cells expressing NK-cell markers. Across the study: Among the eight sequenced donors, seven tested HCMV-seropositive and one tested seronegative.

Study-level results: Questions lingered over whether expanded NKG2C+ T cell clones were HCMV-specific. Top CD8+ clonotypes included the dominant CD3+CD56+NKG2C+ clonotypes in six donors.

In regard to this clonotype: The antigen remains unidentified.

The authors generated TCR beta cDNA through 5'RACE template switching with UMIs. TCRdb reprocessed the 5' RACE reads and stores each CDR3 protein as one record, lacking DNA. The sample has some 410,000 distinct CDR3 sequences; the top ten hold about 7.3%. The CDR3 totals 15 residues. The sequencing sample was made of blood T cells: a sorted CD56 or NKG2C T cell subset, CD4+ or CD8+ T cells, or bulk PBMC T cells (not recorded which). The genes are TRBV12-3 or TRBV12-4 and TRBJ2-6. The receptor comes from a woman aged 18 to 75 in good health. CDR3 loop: CASKGWNSGANVLTF.